This TCR beta chain is from a study of T cell responses to AZD1222 COVID-19 vaccine. CDR1 and CDR2 from the germline V gene are LNHDA and SQIVND (reference sequence). J gave up 0 bases and V 3 bases, and 4 bases lay outside the gene matches. There are 15 residues in the CDR3. Generated by immunoSEQ multiplex PCR, the TCRdb table keeps only in-frame clones and is missing some. Here the sample spans approximately 120,000 clones, over 75% being singletons. The J gene is TRBJ2-7, the V gene TRBV19, with 8 bases matching TRBD1. This receptor was obtained from an adult in good health. The sample here was peripheral blood, taken on day 0 of AZD1222 vaccination. The CDR3 bases are TGTGCCAGTAGTATCGACAGGGGAAGCTCCTACGAGCAGTACTTC. Translation: CASSIDRGSSYEQYF.